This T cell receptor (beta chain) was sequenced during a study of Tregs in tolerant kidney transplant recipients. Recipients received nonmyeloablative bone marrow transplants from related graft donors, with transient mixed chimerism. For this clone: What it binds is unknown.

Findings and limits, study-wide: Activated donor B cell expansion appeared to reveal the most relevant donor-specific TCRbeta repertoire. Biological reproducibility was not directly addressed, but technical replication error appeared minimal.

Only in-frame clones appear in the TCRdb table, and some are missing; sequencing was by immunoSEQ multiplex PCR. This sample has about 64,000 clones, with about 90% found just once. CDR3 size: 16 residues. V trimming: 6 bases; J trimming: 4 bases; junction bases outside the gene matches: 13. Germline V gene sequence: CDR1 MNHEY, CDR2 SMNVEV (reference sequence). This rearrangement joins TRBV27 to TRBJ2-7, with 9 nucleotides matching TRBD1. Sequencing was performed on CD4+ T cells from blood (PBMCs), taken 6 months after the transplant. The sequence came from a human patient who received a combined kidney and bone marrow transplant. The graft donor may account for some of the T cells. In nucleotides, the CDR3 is TGTGCCAGCAGCCCACAGGGGGCCCCTCTACTATACGAGCAGTACTTC. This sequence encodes CASSPQGAPLLYEQYF.